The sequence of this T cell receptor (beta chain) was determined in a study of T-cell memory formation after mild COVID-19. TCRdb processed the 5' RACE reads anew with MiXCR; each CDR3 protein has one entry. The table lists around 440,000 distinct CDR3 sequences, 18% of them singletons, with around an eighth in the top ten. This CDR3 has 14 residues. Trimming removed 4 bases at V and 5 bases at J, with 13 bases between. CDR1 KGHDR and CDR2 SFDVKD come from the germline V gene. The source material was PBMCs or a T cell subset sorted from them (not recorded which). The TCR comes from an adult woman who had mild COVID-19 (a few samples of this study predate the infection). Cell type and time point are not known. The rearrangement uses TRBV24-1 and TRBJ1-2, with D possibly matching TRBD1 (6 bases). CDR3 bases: TGTGCCACCAGTGACCCAGGACAGCTTTATGGCTACACCTTC. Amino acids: CATSDPGQLYGYTF.